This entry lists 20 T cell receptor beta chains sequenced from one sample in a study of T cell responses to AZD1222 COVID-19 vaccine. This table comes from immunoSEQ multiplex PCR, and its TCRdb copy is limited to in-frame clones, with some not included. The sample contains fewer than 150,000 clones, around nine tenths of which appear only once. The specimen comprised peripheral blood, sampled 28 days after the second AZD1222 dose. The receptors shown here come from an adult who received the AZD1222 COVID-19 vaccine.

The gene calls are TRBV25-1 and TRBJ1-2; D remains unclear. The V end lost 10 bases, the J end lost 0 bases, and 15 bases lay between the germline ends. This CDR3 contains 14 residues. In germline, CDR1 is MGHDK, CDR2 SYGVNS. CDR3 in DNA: TGTGCCACTCAGGACGCCGTGACTAACTATGGCTACACCTTC. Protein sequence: CATQDAVTNYGYTF.

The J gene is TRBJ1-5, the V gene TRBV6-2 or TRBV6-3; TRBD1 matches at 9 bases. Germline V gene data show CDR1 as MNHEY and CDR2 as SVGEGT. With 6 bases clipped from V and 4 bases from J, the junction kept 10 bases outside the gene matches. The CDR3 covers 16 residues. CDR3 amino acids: CASSSLQGARNQPQHF. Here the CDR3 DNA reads TGTGCCAGCAGCTCCTTACAGGGGGCGCGGAATCAGCCCCAGCATTTT.

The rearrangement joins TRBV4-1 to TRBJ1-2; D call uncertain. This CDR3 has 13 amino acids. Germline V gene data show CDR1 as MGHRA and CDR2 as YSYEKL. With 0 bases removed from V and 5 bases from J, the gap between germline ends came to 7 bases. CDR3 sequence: CASSQEGGYGYTF. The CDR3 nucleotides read TGCGCCAGCAGCCAAGAAGGAGGGTATGGCTACACCTTC.

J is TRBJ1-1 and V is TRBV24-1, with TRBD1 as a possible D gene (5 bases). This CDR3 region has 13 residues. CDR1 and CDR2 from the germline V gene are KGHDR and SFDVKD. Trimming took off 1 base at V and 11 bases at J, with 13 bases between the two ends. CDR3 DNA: TGTGCCACCAGTGATTTCTCCGGCAGGGAGGCTTTCTTT. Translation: CATSDFSGREAFF.

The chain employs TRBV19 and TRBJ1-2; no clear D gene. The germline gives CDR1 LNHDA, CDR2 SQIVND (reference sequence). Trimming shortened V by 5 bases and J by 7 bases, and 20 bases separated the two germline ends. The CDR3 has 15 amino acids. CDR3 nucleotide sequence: TGTGCCAGTAGTGATTTCAGGAAGGCCCTCGGTGGCTACACCTTC. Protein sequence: CASSDFRKALGGYTF. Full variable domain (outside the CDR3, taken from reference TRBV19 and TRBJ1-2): DGGITQSPKYLFRKEGQNVTLSCEQNLNHDAMYWYRQDPGQGLRLIYYSQIVNDFQKGDIAEGYSVSREKKESFPLTVTSAQKNPTAFYLCASSDFRKALGGYTFGSGTRLTVV.

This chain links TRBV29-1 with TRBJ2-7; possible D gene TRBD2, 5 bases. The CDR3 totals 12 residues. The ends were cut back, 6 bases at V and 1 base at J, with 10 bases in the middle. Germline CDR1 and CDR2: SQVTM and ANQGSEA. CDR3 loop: CSVEGPSYEQYF. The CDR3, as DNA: TGCAGCGTAGAGGGTCCTTCCTACGAGCAGTACTTC.

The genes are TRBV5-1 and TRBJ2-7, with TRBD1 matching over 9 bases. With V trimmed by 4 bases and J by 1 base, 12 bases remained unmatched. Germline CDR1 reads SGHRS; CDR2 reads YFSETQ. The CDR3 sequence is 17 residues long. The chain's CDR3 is CASSKVFGTGPSYEQYV. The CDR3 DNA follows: TGCGCCAGCAGCAAGGTTTTCGGGACAGGGCCTTCCTACGAGCAGTACGTC.

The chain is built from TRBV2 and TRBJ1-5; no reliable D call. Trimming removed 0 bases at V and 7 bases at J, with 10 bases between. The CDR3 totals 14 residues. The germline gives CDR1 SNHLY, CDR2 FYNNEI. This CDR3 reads CASSEALKGQPQHF. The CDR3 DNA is TGTGCCAGCAGTGAAGCGCTCAAGGGACAGCCCCAGCATTTT.

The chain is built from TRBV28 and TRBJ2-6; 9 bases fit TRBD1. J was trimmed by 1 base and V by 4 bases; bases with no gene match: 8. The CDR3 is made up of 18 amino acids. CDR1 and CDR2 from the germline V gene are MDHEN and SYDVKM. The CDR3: CASSSTGQGTSGANVLTF. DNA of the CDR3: TGTGCCAGCAGTTCCACGGGACAGGGAACTTCTGGGGCCAACGTCCTGACTTTC.

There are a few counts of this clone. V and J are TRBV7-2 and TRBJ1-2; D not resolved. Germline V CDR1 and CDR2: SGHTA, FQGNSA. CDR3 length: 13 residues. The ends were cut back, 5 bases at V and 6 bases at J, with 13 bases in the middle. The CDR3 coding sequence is TGTGCCAGCAGCCCTTCCCAGATCCATGGCTACACCTTC. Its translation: CASSPSQIHGYTF.

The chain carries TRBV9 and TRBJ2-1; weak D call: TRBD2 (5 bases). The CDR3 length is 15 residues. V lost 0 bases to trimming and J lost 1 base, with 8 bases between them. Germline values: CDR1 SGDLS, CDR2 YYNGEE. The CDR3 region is CASSVVGNSYNEQFF. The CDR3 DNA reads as TGTGCCAGCAGCGTAGTCGGGAATTCCTACAATGAGCAGTTCTTC.

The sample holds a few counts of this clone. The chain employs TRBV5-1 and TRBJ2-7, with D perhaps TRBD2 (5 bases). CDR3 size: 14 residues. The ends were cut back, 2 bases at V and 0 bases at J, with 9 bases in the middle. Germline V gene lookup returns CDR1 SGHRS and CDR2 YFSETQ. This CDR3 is CASSLTEGSYEQYF. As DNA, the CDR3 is TGCGCCAGCAGCTTAACAGAGGGCTCCTACGAGCAGTACTTC. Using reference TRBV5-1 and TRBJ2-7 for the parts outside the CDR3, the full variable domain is KAGVTQTPRYLIKTRGQQVTLSCSPISGHRSVSWYQQTPGQGLQFLFEYFSETQRNKGNFPGRFSGRQFSNSRSEMNVSTLELGDSALYLCASSLTEGSYEQYFGPGTRLTVT.

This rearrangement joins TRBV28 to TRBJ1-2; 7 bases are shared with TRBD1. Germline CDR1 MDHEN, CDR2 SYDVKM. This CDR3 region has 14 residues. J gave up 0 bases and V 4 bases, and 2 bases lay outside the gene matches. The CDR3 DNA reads TGTGCCAGCAGTTGGACAGGTACTAACTATGGCTACACCTTC. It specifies CASSWTGTNYGYTF.

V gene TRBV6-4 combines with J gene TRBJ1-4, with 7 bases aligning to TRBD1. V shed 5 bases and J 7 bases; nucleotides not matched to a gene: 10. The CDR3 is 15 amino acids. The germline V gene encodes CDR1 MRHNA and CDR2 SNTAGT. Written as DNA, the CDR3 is TGTGCCAGCAGTACCACAGGGGACCAAAGTGAAAAACTGTTTTTT. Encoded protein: CASSTTGDQSEKLFF.

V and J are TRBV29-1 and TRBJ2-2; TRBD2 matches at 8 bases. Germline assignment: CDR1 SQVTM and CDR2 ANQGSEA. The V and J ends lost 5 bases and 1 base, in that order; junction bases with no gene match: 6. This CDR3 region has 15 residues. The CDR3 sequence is CSVRSGGRNTGELFF. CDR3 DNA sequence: TGCAGCGTTCGCAGCGGGGGTAGGAACACCGGGGAGCTGTTTTTT.

CDR3 coding DNA: TGTGCCAGCAGCTGGGGCCTAGCGGGGCCCTCCAAAGAGACCCAGTACTTC. This codes for CASSWGLAGPSKETQYF. The chain carries TRBV7-9 and TRBJ2-5, with 9 bases lining up with TRBD2. The CDR3 sequence is 17 residues long. Germline V gene lookup returns CDR1 SEHNR and CDR2 FQNEAQ (reference sequence). Germline trimming cut 4 bases from V and 3 bases from J; bases unmatched to any gene: 12.

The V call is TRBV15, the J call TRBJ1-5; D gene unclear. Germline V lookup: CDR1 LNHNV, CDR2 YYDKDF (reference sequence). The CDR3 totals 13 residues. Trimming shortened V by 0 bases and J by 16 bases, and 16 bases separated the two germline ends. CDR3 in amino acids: CATSRDNGQTEHF. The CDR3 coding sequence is TGTGCCACCAGCAGAGATAACGGGCAAACCGAACATTTT.

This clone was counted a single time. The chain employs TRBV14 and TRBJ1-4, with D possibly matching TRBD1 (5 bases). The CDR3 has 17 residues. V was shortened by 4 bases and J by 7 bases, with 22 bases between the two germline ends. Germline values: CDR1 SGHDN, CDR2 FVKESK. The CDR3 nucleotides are TGTGCCAGCAGCCCTACCCGATCATCCGGGACGGGTGAAAAACTGTTTTTT. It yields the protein CASSPTRSSGTGEKLFF.

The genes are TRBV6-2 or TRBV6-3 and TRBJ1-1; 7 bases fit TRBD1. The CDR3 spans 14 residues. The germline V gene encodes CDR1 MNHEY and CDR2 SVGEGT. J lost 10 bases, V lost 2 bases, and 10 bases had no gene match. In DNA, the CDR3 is TGTGCCAGCAGTTACGGGCCTACAGGGGATTCAGCTTTCTTT. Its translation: CASSYGPTGDSAFF.

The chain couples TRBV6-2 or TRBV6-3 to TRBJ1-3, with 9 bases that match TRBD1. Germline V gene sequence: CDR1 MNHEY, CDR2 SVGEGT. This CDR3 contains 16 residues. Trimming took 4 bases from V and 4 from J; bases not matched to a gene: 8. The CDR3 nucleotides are TGTGCCAGCAGTTCCCGGACAGGGGCACTCGGAAACACCATATATTTT. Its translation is CASSSRTGALGNTIYF.